This passage covers 32 T cell receptor beta chains from one sample sequenced in a study of blood T cell repertoires in COVID-19. Assay: immunoSEQ multiplex PCR; the TCRdb copy retains only in-frame clones and omits some. The repertoire holds under 300,000 clones, with around nine tenths as singletons. Input material: PBMCs or T cells enriched from blood (not recorded which). These receptors were obtained from a woman between 18 and 29 years old who had recovered from COVID-19.

This sequence joins TRBV28 and TRBJ1-1; maybe TRBD1 (5 bases). This CDR3 is 17 amino acids long. Trimming cost V 7 bases and J 3 bases, with 24 bases left between them. Germline-derived CDR1 and CDR2 are MDHEN and SYDVKM. This CDR3 reads CASTGQGIGRSDTEAFF. CDR3 nucleotide sequence: TGTGCCAGCACTGGTCAGGGCATAGGTAGGTCGGACACTGAAGCTTTCTTT.

The V gene is TRBV4-1, the J gene TRBJ2-3, with 8 bases identical to TRBD2. The ends lost 6 bases at V and 2 bases at J; junction bases unmatched: 1. This CDR3 spans 13 amino acids. The germline V gene has CDR1 MGHRA and CDR2 YSYEKL. The CDR3 here is CASRTSDTDTQYF. For the CDR3, the DNA is TGCGCCAGCAGGACTAGCGACACAGATACGCAGTATTTT.

This chain uses TRBV10-3 with TRBJ2-7, with 8 nucleotides matching TRBD1. CDR1 is ENHRY and CDR2 is SYGVKD in the germline V gene. The CDR3 covers 14 residues. V lost 4 bases, J lost 5 bases, and 7 bases stayed unmatched. CDR3: CAISGGRGPNEQYF. CDR3 DNA sequence: TGTGCCATCAGTGGGGGCAGGGGGCCCAACGAGCAGTACTTC.

The rearrangement uses TRBV11-2 and TRBJ2-5; D gene ambiguous. The V and J ends lost 0 bases and 2 bases respectively, with 7 bases between them. CDR1 is SGHAT, CDR2 FQNNGV, per germline. The CDR3 runs 14 residues. CDR3 in amino acids: CASSLESLQETQYF. CDR3 DNA sequence: TGTGCCAGCAGCTTAGAGTCCCTGCAAGAGACCCAGTACTTC.

This chain uses TRBV12-3 or TRBV12-4 with TRBJ2-7, with 12 bases lining up with TRBD2. V shed 8 bases and J 3 bases; nucleotides not matched to a gene: 2. The CDR3 spans 13 residues. The DNA of the CDR3 is TGTGCCAGCCAACTAGCGGGGGGCTACGAGCAGTACTTC. This sequence encodes CASQLAGGYEQYF.

The gene calls are TRBV25-1 and TRBJ1-2; D is unresolved. The length of the CDR3 is 13 residues. Germline V gene sequence: CDR1 MGHDK, CDR2 SYGVNS. V was trimmed by 6 bases and J by 3 bases, leaving 11 bases between them. CDR3 sequence reads: CASSPAADYGYTF. CDR3 sequence (DNA): TGTGCCAGCAGCCCCGCGGCGGACTATGGCTACACCTTC.

V and J are TRBV27 and TRBJ2-2; 8 bases align to TRBD1. The CDR3 runs 15 residues. V lost 7 bases to trimming and J lost 1 base; unmatched junction nucleotides: 5. Germline lookup yields CDR1 MNHEY and CDR2 SMNVEV (reference sequence). The CDR3 is CASIFGQGNTGELFF. CDR3 sequence (DNA): TGTGCCAGCATTTTCGGACAGGGGAACACCGGGGAGCTGTTTTTT.

This clone was recorded once. This chain joins TRBV11-2 and TRBJ1-2; D gene unclear. Germline lookup yields CDR1 SGHAT and CDR2 FQNNGV. The V and J ends lost 5 bases and 8 bases respectively, with 15 bases between them. The CDR3 consists of 13 residues. Here the CDR3 reads CASSQPGVEGYTF. CDR3 DNA sequence: TGTGCCAGCAGCCAGCCCGGGGTGGAAGGCTACACCTTC.

V gene TRBV20-1 combines with J gene TRBJ2-3; 7 bases fit TRBD2. V was clipped by 3 bases and J by 1 base; unmatched bases: 4. The CDR3 extends over 14 amino acids. CDR1 and CDR2 from the germline V gene are DFQATT and SNEGSKA (reference sequence). CDR3 residues: CSASYGGGTDTQYF. The CDR3 nucleotides are TGCAGTGCTAGTTATGGGGGGGGCACAGATACGCAGTATTTT.

J is TRBJ2-1 and V is TRBV9; TRBD2 matches 7 bases. This CDR3 is built from 13 residues. Per the germline V gene, CDR1 is SGDLS and CDR2 is YYNGEE. V was clipped by 0 bases and J by 6 bases; unmatched bases: 0. DNA of the CDR3: TGTGCCAGCAGCGTAGCGGGAGGCAATGAGCAGTTCTTC. Its protein is CASSVAGGNEQFF.

The J gene is TRBJ1-2, the V gene TRBV25-1; tentative D call: TRBD1 (6 bases). Per the germline V gene, CDR1 is MGHDK and CDR2 is SYGVNS. Trimming took 2 bases from V and 4 from J, leaving 14 bases between them. The CDR3 spans 15 residues. This CDR3 reads CASSEKRGLGYGYTF. The DNA for the CDR3 is TGTGCCAGCAGTGAAAAGCGGGGGCTTGGCTATGGCTACACCTTC.

The rearrangement joins TRBV5-4 to TRBJ1-4, with 9 positions matching TRBD1. Per the germline V gene, CDR1 is SGHNT and CDR2 is YYREEE (reference sequence). The junction had 8 bases not matched to a gene; V was cut back by 3 bases and J by 8 bases. The CDR3 consists of 15 residues. In DNA, the CDR3 is TGTGCCAGCAGCTCCTGGACAGGGGAAAGCGAAAAACTGTTTTTT. The encoded protein is CASSSWTGESEKLFF.

The rearrangement joins TRBV11-3 to TRBJ1-2; perhaps TRBD1 as D (5 bases). Trimming stripped 5 bases from V and 5 bases from J, with 9 bases between. The CDR3 sequence is 12 residues long. The germline gives CDR1 SGHNT, CDR2 YENEEA. This chain's CDR3 is CASSQGLYGYTF. Here the CDR3 DNA reads TGTGCCAGCAGCCAGGGTCTTTATGGCTACACCTTC.

The chain joins TRBV5-1 to TRBJ2-2; 9 bases are a match to TRBD2. With V trimmed by 4 bases and J by 5 bases, 9 bases remained unmatched. The CDR3 is 16 residues long. Looked up from germline, CDR1 is SGHRS and CDR2 is YFSETQ. The CDR3 here is CASSPSGRSVTGELFF. Here the CDR3 DNA reads TGCGCCAGCAGCCCCAGCGGGAGGTCGGTTACCGGGGAGCTGTTTTTT.

This rearrangement joins TRBV28 to TRBJ1-5; TRBD1 agrees at 8 bases. The CDR3 contains 15 residues. V lost 5 bases to trimming and J lost 3 bases; unmatched junction nucleotides: 6. Germline lookup yields CDR1 MDHEN and CDR2 SYDVKM. CDR3 in DNA: TGTGCCAGCAGTCCATCGGACAGGGACAATCAGCCCCAGCATTTT. It codes for CASSPSDRDNQPQHF.

The chain links TRBV9 to TRBJ2-1; D is uncertain. Germline-derived CDR1 and CDR2 are SGDLS and YYNGEE. V gave up 0 bases and J gave up 5 bases, with 6 bases separating them. The CDR3 sequence is 13 residues long. Written as DNA, the CDR3 is TGTGCCAGCAGCGTAGGGCCAGACAATGAGCAGTTCTTC. Amino acids: CASSVGPDNEQFF.

The J gene is TRBJ2-2, the V gene TRBV7-2; TRBD1 matches 9 bases. V dropped 4 bases and J dropped 6; count of bases not matched to a gene: 6. The CDR3 is 15 residues long. Germline V gives CDR1 SGHTA, CDR2 FQGNSA. The CDR3 sequence: CASSWGQGYPGELFF. In DNA form, the CDR3 reads TGTGCCAGCAGCTGGGGACAGGGATACCCCGGGGAGCTGTTTTTT.

This rearrangement joins TRBV3-1 (or the pseudogene TRBV3-2) to TRBJ1-2; TRBD1 matches at 10 bases. The J segment lost 6 bases and the V segment lost 4 bases, leaving 11 bases of the junction unmatched. Germline V gives CDR1 LGHDT, CDR2 YNNKEL (reference sequence). The CDR3 is 16 amino acids. The CDR3 region is CASSLLSTTGGNGYTF. The CDR3 region has the DNA TGTGCCAGCAGCCTTCTCTCAACGACAGGGGGCAATGGCTACACCTTC.

This chain connects TRBV19 to TRBJ2-3; D might be TRBD2 (5 bases). Germline lookup yields CDR1 LNHDA and CDR2 SQIVND (reference sequence). V lost 3 bases to trimming and J lost 0 bases, with 13 bases between them. The CDR3 is 16 amino acids. The DNA for the CDR3 is TGTGCCAGTAGTATGGTCCCCGGGATTAGCACAGATACGCAGTATTTT. Translation: CASSMVPGISTDTQYF.

This clone has just one count. The chain has TRBV6-2 or TRBV6-3 and TRBJ1-5; tentative D call: TRBD1 (5 bases). This CDR3 has 16 amino acids. V lost 5 bases to trimming and J lost 3 bases, with 17 bases between them. Germline CDR1 reads MNHEY; CDR2 reads SVGEGT. DNA for the CDR3: TGTGCCAGCAGTCCGACAACAGGATGGGCCAATCAGCCCCAGCATTTT. Amino acids: CASSPTTGWANQPQHF.

The chain has TRBV14 and TRBJ1-1, with a tentative D call TRBD1 (5 bases). CDR1 is SGHDN, CDR2 FVKESK, per germline. With 4 bases removed from V and 6 bases from J, the gap between germline ends came to 12 bases. This CDR3 contains 13 residues. The CDR3 DNA reads TGTGCCAGCAGCCCGGGGGGAGCCGCTGAAGCTTTCTTT. It codes for CASSPGGAAEAFF.

J is TRBJ1-2 and V is TRBV19; no clear D gene. CDR1 LNHDA and CDR2 SQIVND come from the germline V gene (reference sequence). The CDR3 runs to 17 residues. The V end was cut by 3 bases, the J end by 1 base, with 18 bases between. The CDR3 DNA sequence: TGTGCCAGTAGTATGTTTCCGGCCGGAGACTTTAACTATGGCTACACCTTC. This sequence encodes CASSMFPAGDFNYGYTF.

This chain connects TRBV9 to TRBJ1-2, with D perhaps TRBD1 (5 bases). V dropped 5 bases and J dropped 3 bases, with 20 bases sitting between them. There are 16 residues in the CDR3. The germline V gene has CDR1 SGDLS and CDR2 YYNGEE. The CDR3 region has the DNA TGTGCCAGCAGTGAGGTCCCCCAGGGCCTTCACTATGGCTACACCTTC. Translating gives CASSEVPQGLHYGYTF.

The chain's CDR3 is CASSTRTYTNYGYTF. CDR3 coding DNA: TGTGCCAGTAGTACTCGGACATATACTAACTATGGCTACACCTTC. The V gene is TRBV19, the J gene TRBJ1-2; perhaps TRBD1 as D (5 bases). V gave up 4 bases and J gave up 0 bases, with 12 bases separating them. The germline gives CDR1 LNHDA, CDR2 SQIVND (reference sequence). The CDR3 is 15 amino acids.

V usage is TRBV6-5 and J usage is TRBJ2-7, with 7 bases that match TRBD2. This CDR3 region has 16 residues. J gave up 1 base and V 2 bases, and 8 bases lay outside the gene matches. Germline loops: CDR1 MNHEY, CDR2 SVGAGI. The CDR3 nucleotides are TGTGCCAGCAGTTACGGGTCTAAGGGAGGGTCCTACGAGCAGTACTTC. Protein product: CASSYGSKGGSYEQYF.

This chain joins TRBV14 and TRBJ1-2, with unresolved D. This CDR3 is 16 amino acids long. Between the trimmed V and J ends, which lost 1 base and 4 bases, there was a span of 16 bases. CDR1 is SGHDN, CDR2 FVKESK, per germline. The chain's CDR3 is CASSQAVRSESYGYTF. In nucleotides, the CDR3 is TGTGCCAGCAGCCAAGCGGTCAGGTCCGAGAGCTATGGCTACACCTTC.

The chain joins TRBV2 to TRBJ1-4, with TRBD1 as a possible D gene (6 bases). Per germline, CDR1 SNHLY and CDR2 FYNNEI. The CDR3 sequence is 14 residues long. Trimming took 4 bases from V and 7 from J, leaving 13 bases between them. Here the CDR3 reads CASSGGLWGEKLFF. CDR3 nucleotide sequence: TGTGCCAGCAGTGGGGGGCTGTGGGGTGAAAAACTGTTTTTT.

The chain joins TRBV3-1 (or the pseudogene TRBV3-2) to TRBJ1-4, with D uncertain. This CDR3 region has 15 residues. In germline, CDR1 is LGHDT, CDR2 YNNKEL (reference sequence). V shed 0 bases and J shed 7 bases, with 12 bases lying between them. Written as DNA, the CDR3 is TGTGCCAGCAGCCAAGATTTAGTCCCCCCTGAAAAACTGTTTTTT. Translated, it gives CASSQDLVPPEKLFF.

This rearrangement joins TRBV5-1 to TRBJ2-1; 14 nucleotides match TRBD2. Germline values: CDR1 SGHRS, CDR2 YFSETQ. After removal of 5 bases from V and 6 bases from J, the junction contained 4 bases not matched to a gene. The CDR3 consists of 15 residues. As DNA, the CDR3 is TGCGCCAGCAGGGAGGGACTAGCGGGAGCCAATGAGCAGTTCTTC. It specifies CASREGLAGANEQFF.

V and J are TRBV28 and TRBJ1-1; 9 nucleotides match TRBD1. With V trimmed by 7 bases and J by 6 bases, 9 bases remained unmatched. CDR1 MDHEN and CDR2 SYDVKM come from the germline V gene. The CDR3 runs 14 residues. For the CDR3, the DNA is TGTGCCAGCACCTCGGACAGGGGAAGCGCTGAAGCTTTCTTT. This encodes CASTSDRGSAEAFF.

The chain joins TRBV18 to TRBJ1-1, with unresolved D. V lost 6 bases to trimming and J lost 3 bases, with 14 bases between them. The CDR3 consists of 14 residues. In germline, CDR1 is KGHSH, CDR2 LQKENI. Here the CDR3 reads CASSPSSGYTEAFF. CDR3 nucleotides: TGTGCCAGCTCCCCTTCTTCAGGATACACTGAAGCTTTCTTT.

The chain employs TRBV19 and TRBJ1-1; weak D call: TRBD1 (5 bases). This CDR3 is built from 17 residues. Germline V gene lookup returns CDR1 LNHDA and CDR2 SQIVND (reference sequence). V was clipped by 8 bases and J by 2 bases, with 24 bases between them. DNA of the CDR3: TGTGCCAGTGCCAGGACATCCTACGACACATATAACACTGAAGCTTTCTTT. This gives the protein CASARTSYDTYNTEAFF. The variable domain in full, completed from reference TRBV19 and TRBJ1-1, reads DGGITQSPKYLFRKEGQNVTLSCEQNLNHDAMYWYRQDPGQGLRLIYYSQIVNDFQKGDIAEGYSVSREKKESFPLTVTSAQKNPTAFYLCASARTSYDTYNTEAFFGQGTRLTVV.